The present TCR beta chain was sequenced within a study of T cell responses to AZD1222 COVID-19 vaccine. Regarding the study as a whole: Targets within unmutated variant regions were reportedly found for nearly half of spike-specific TCRs.

Turning to this clone: Its antigen is undetermined.

Clones were sequenced by immunoSEQ multiplex PCR, and TCRdb holds only the in-frame ones, with some missing. The table records over 100,000 clones, around 94% of them present only once. J gave up 3 bases and V 4 bases, and 7 bases lay outside the gene matches. The CDR3 is made up of 15 amino acids. Germline V lookup: CDR1 SGHKS, CDR2 YYEKEE (reference sequence). Sample: peripheral blood, taken on day 0 of AZD1222 vaccination. The rearrangement links TRBV5-5 to TRBJ1-2; TRBD1 matches at 9 bases. The source is an adult in good health. As DNA, the CDR3 is TGTGCCAGCAGCCCTGGGACAGGGAGTGACTATGGCTACACCTTC. Translated, it gives CASSPGTGSDYGYTF.